This TCR beta chain was obtained from a study of blood T cell repertoires in COVID-19. TCRdb's copy holds only in-frame clones and misses some; the assay was immunoSEQ multiplex PCR. The table records about 150,000 clones, around four fifths of them present only once. Germline V CDR1 and CDR2: MNHEY, SVGAGI. Trimming shortened V by 0 bases and J by 7 bases, and 13 bases separated the two germline ends. CDR3 size: 16 residues. The chain uses TRBV6-5 and TRBJ1-6, with TRBD1 as a possible D gene (6 bases). The sequence was obtained from a woman aged 80 or over with COVID-19, enrolled during active disease. Sequenced sample: peripheral blood. CDR3 region: CASSYSSGGRNSPLHF. DNA of the CDR3: TGTGCCAGCAGTTACTCGAGTGGGGGCAGGAATTCACCCCTCCACTTT.